One and the same sample provided the 23 T cell receptor beta chains below, sequenced in a study of shared clonotypes between healthy human individuals. Profiling relied on immunoSEQ multiplex PCR, and the TCRdb table lists in-frame clones only, not all of them. Here the sample spans around 700,000 clones, 72% being singletons. Material for sequencing was memory CD4+ T cells sorted from blood. Subset noted: CD45RA-negative fraction. Receptors were obtained from a woman in her twenties or thirties in good health.

V gene TRBV12-1 combines with J gene TRBJ2-3; the table's D call TRBD1 went unverified against the DNA. TRBV12-1 is an annotated pseudogene. This CDR3 has 14 amino acids. The CDR3 loop reads CASSPPDTTDTQYF. CDR3 in DNA: TGTGCCAGCAGCCCCCCGGACACCACAGATACGCAGTATTTT.

For the CDR3, the DNA is TGTGCCAGCAGTTTTGCTAGTGGGACATTTTATCAGCCCCAGCATTTT. Its translation: CASSFASGTFYQPQHF. The rearrangement links TRBV28 to TRBJ1-5, with D perhaps matching TRBD1 (6 bases). Germline V lookup: CDR1 MDHEN, CDR2 SYDVKM. This CDR3 spans 16 amino acids. V shed 3 bases and J shed 5 bases, with 17 bases lying between them.

The V call is TRBV11-3, the J call TRBJ2-3; 10 bases are a match to TRBD2. With 1 base clipped from V and 1 base from J, the junction kept 8 bases outside the gene matches. The germline V gene encodes CDR1 SGHNT and CDR2 YENEEA. The length of the CDR3 is 18 residues. CDR3 in DNA: TGTGCCAGCAGCTTAGGGGGCGCGGGGACTAGCGGCACAGATACGCAGTATTTT. Translating it yields CASSLGGAGTSGTDTQYF.

The chain is built from TRBV7-9 and TRBJ1-2; D is perhaps TRBD1 (6 bases). The germline V gene encodes CDR1 SEHNR and CDR2 FQNEAQ (reference sequence). The V end lost 5 bases, the J end lost 3 bases, and 10 bases lay between the germline ends. This CDR3 spans 13 amino acids. CDR3 sequence: CASSAGQHYGYTF. In DNA form, the CDR3 reads TGTGCCAGCAGCGCGGGACAACACTATGGCTACACCTTC.

Only one count was recorded for this clone. The rearrangement joins TRBV20-1 to TRBJ2-5; D is undetermined. The J call may be incorrect, as the DNA end agrees better with TRBJ2-7. CDR1 DFQATT and CDR2 SNEGSKA come from the germline V gene (reference sequence). The CDR3 runs 11 residues. CDR3 sequence (DNA): TGCAGTGCTAGAGGGTCCCACGAGCAGTACTTC. The encoded protein is CSARGSHEQYF.

The chain recombines TRBV11-2 with TRBJ2-7, with 9 bases that match TRBD2. From germline, CDR1 is SGHAT and CDR2 FQNNGV. J lost 4 bases, V lost 4 bases, and 11 bases had no gene match. There are 16 residues in the CDR3. The CDR3 loop reads CASSSLRREGFYEQYF. CDR3 sequence (DNA): TGTGCCAGCAGCTCTCTGAGGCGGGAGGGCTTTTACGAGCAGTACTTC.

This clone was observed a single time. The sample holds other DNA sequences that translate to the same CDR3. The chain has TRBV5-1 and TRBJ2-2; a possible D gene is TRBD1 (6 bases). V gave up 0 bases and J gave up 4 bases, with 10 bases separating them. The CDR3 is made up of 15 amino acids. Germline V gives CDR1 SGHRS, CDR2 YFSETQ. CDR3 residues: CASSLDRAGTGELFF. The DNA for the CDR3 is TGCGCCAGCAGCTTGGACAGGGCGGGCACCGGGGAGCTGTTTTTT.

The chain has TRBV11-3 and TRBJ2-7; either TRBD1 or TRBD2 may supply D (5 bases each). The CDR3 has 16 amino acids. V was cut by 0 bases and J by 5 bases, with 17 bases left in between. Looked up from germline, CDR1 is SGHNT and CDR2 is YENEEA. CDR3 DNA sequence: TGTGCCAGCAGCTTAGATCGGGGCAGGGTTACCCACGAGCAGTACTTC. It encodes CASSLDRGRVTHEQYF.

This clone has just a few counts. The V and J genes are TRBV4-2 and TRBJ2-2; 9 positions match TRBD2. The CDR3 extends over 16 amino acids. Per germline, CDR1 LGHNA and CDR2 YNFKEQ. Germline trimming cut 1 base from V and 7 bases from J; bases unmatched to any gene: 7. This CDR3 reads CASSQGGGELDGELFF. CDR3 in DNA: TGTGCCAGCAGCCAAGGCGGGGGGGAGCTCGACGGGGAGCTGTTTTTT.

J is TRBJ1-5 and V is TRBV6-5; D might be TRBD1 (6 bases). CDR3 size: 15 residues. CDR1 and CDR2 from the germline V gene are MNHEY and SVGAGI. The V and J ends lost 0 bases and 3 bases respectively, with 9 bases between them. The CDR3 sequence is CASSYSGAANQPQHF. The CDR3 DNA is TGTGCCAGCAGTTACTCGGGGGCGGCCAATCAGCCCCAGCATTTT.

The V and J genes are TRBV7-9 and TRBJ2-3; D uncertain. This CDR3 spans 15 amino acids. Trimming took 3 bases from V and 4 from J, leaving 14 bases between them. The V gene's germline CDR1 is SEHNR and CDR2 FQNEAQ (reference sequence). The CDR3 bases are TGTGCCAGCAGCTTTTCGGCAGGCCGATCAGATACGCAGTATTTT. Its translation is CASSFSAGRSDTQYF.

The chain combines TRBV5-6 with TRBJ2-7; no clear D gene. Between the trimmed V and J ends, which lost 0 bases and 5 bases, there was a span of 9 bases. This CDR3 region has 13 residues. Germline V gene data show CDR1 as SGHDT and CDR2 as YYEEEE. CDR3: CASSLDPPDEQYF. CDR3 DNA sequence: TGTGCCAGCAGCTTGGACCCCCCAGACGAGCAGTACTTC.

Of note for this clone: In the same sample, other DNA sequences code for this CDR3. The chain employs TRBV7-3 and TRBJ1-2; possibly TRBD1 for D (6 bases). This CDR3 has 13 residues. Germline V gives CDR1 SGHTA, CDR2 FQGTGA. V lost 4 bases, J lost 8 bases, and 14 bases lay in between. Here the CDR3 DNA reads TGTGCCAGCAGCTCAACCACAGGGTCCGGCTACACCTTC. It specifies CASSSTTGSGYTF. The complete variable domain, with remaining parts taken from reference TRBV7-3 and TRBJ1-2, reads GAGVSQTPSNKVTEKGKYVELRCDPISGHTALYWYRQSLGQGPEFLIYFQGTGAADDSGLPNDRFFAVRPEGSVSTLKIQRTERGDSAVYLCASSSTTGSGYTFGSGTRLTVV.

The gene calls are TRBV27 and TRBJ1-2, with D tentatively TRBD1 (6 bases). The CDR3 totals 14 residues. CDR1 and CDR2 from the germline V gene are MNHEY and SMNVEV (reference sequence). The V end was cut by 3 bases, the J end by 1 base, with 9 bases between. CDR3: CASSFAGVNYGYTF. The CDR3 DNA follows: TGTGCCAGCAGTTTCGCAGGGGTTAACTATGGCTACACCTTC.

The chain combines TRBV4-1 with TRBJ1-2; D is uncertain. The V end lost 1 base, the J end lost 2 bases, and 5 bases lay between the germline ends. CDR3 size: 13 residues. Germline CDR1 MGHRA, CDR2 YSYEKL. The CDR3 region has the DNA TGCGCCAGCAGCCAAGGTGAAAACTATGGCTACACCTTC. Protein: CASSQGENYGYTF.

This chain joins TRBV28 and TRBJ1-4; D is undetermined. The CDR3 consists of 16 residues. Germline V gene data show CDR1 as MDHEN and CDR2 as SYDVKM. Trimming left V 3 bases short and J 0 bases short, with 11 bases between. The CDR3 protein is CASSFKYPATNEKLFF. The CDR3 DNA sequence: TGTGCCAGCAGTTTTAAGTATCCAGCAACTAATGAAAAACTGTTTTTT.

This chain connects TRBV7-6 to TRBJ2-1, with D unresolved. CDR3 length equals 12 residues. CDR1 is SGHVS, CDR2 FNYEAQ, per germline. Deletions cut 5 bases from V and 4 bases from J, with 6 bases between. CDR3 coding DNA: TGTGCCAGCAGCATTCGGTACAATGAGCAGTTCTTC. This encodes CASSIRYNEQFF. The complete variable domain, with remaining parts taken from reference TRBV7-6 and TRBJ2-1, reads GAGVSQSPRYKVTKRGQDVALRCDPISGHVSLYWYRQALGQGPEFLTYFNYEAQQDKSGLPNDRFSAERPEGSISTLTIQRTEQRDSAMYRCASSIRYNEQFFGPGTRLTVL.

The chain is built from TRBV28 and TRBJ2-3; D is possibly TRBD1 (9 bases). CDR1 is MDHEN and CDR2 is SYDVKM in the germline V gene. V was shortened by 11 bases and J by 2 bases, with 20 bases between the two germline ends. The CDR3 runs 15 residues. The CDR3: CALQGASGYTDTQYF. Written as DNA, the CDR3 is TGTGCCCTACAGGGGGCTAGCGGGTACACAGATACGCAGTATTTT. Combining the CDR3 with reference TRBV28 and TRBJ2-3 gives the whole variable domain DVKVTQSSRYLVKRTGEKVFLECVQDMDHENMFWYRQDPGLGLRLIYFSYDVKMKEKGDIPEGYSVSREKKERFSLILESASTNQTSMYLCALQGASGYTDTQYFGPGTRLTVL.

The chain employs TRBV4-2 and TRBJ1-1; D remains unclear. The length of the CDR3 is 13 residues. Per germline, CDR1 LGHNA and CDR2 YNFKEQ. V gave up 4 bases and J gave up 5 bases, with 11 bases separating them. CDR3 DNA: TGTGCCAGCAGCCTCCGAGTGGAGACTGAAGCTTTCTTT. This codes for CASSLRVETEAFF.

This clone has a handful of counts. The rearrangement joins TRBV6-5 to TRBJ1-1; D is uncertain. CDR1 and CDR2 (germline): MNHEY, SVGAGI. V lost 2 bases, J lost 3 bases, and 7 bases lay in between. This CDR3 region has 13 residues. CDR3: CASSYAGDTEAFF. Written as DNA, the CDR3 is TGTGCCAGCAGTTACGCTGGGGACACTGAAGCTTTCTTT.

The chain joins TRBV18 to TRBJ2-3; TRBD2 matches 12 bases. The trim removed 2 bases at V and 1 base at J, leaving 13 bases unmatched. The CDR3 sequence is 20 residues long. Germline CDR1 KGHSH, CDR2 LQKENI. This chain's CDR3 is CASSPNAPTSGSSGTDTQYF. The CDR3 DNA follows: TGTGCCAGCTCACCAAACGCCCCGACTAGCGGGAGTTCTGGCACAGATACGCAGTATTTT.

The rearrangement uses TRBV7-9 and TRBJ2-1; D gene ambiguous. CDR1 and CDR2 from the germline V gene are SEHNR and FQNEAQ (reference sequence). Between the trimmed V and J ends, which lost 4 bases and 9 bases, there was a span of 7 bases. There are 11 residues in the CDR3. This chain's CDR3 is CASSSRIEQFF. As DNA, the CDR3 is TGTGCCAGCAGCTCCCGGATTGAGCAGTTCTTC.

The V call is TRBV5-1, the J call TRBJ1-4; TRBD1 is a possible D gene (5 bases). The germline V and J ends were trimmed by 4 bases and 5 bases, with 12 bases remaining between them. This CDR3 contains 14 residues. The germline V gene has CDR1 SGHRS and CDR2 YFSETQ. The CDR3 DNA sequence: TGCGCCAGCAGCCCGGACGGGGGGAATGAAAAACTGTTTTTT. Translated: CASSPDGGNEKLFF.